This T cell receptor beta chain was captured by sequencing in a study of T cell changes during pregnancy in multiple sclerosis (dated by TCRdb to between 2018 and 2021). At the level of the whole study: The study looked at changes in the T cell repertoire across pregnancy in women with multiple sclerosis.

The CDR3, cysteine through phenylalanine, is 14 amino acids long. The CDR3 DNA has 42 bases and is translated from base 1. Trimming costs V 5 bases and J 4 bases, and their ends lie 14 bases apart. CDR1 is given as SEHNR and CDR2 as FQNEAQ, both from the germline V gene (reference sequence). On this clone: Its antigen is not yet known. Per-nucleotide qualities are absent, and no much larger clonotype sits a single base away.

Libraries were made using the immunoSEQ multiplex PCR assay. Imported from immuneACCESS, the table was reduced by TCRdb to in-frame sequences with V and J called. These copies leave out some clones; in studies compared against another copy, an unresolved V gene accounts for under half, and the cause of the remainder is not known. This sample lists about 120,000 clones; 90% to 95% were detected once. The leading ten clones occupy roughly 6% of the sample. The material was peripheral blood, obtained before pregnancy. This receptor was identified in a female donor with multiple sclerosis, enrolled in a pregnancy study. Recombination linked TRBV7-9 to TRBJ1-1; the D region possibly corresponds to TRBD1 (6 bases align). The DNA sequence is TGTGCCAGCAGCGGAACAGGGTTTCGCACTGAAGCTTTCTTT. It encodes CASSGTGFRTEAFF.